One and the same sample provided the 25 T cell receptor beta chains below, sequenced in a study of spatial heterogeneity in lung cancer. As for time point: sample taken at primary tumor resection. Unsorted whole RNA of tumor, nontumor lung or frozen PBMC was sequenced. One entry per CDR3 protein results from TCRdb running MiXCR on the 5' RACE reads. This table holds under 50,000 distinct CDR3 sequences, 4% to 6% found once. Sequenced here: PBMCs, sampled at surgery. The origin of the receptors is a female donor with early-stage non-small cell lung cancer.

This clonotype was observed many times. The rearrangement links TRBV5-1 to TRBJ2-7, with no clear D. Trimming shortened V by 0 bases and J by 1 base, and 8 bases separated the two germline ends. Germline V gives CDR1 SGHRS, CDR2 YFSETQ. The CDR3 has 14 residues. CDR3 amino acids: CASSLVSQSYEQYF. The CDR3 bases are TGCGCCAGCAGCTTGGTAAGTCAGTCCTACGAGCAGTACTTC.

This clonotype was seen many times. The CDR3 DNA reads as TGTGCCAGCAGCTTGGACCTCAATGAGCAGTTCTTC. This sequence encodes CASSLDLNEQFF. This chain uses TRBV5-5 with TRBJ2-1; no firm D call. The CDR3 extends over 12 amino acids. The germline V and J ends were trimmed by 0 bases and 6 bases, with 4 bases remaining between them. CDR1 is SGHKS, CDR2 YYEKEE, per germline (reference sequence).

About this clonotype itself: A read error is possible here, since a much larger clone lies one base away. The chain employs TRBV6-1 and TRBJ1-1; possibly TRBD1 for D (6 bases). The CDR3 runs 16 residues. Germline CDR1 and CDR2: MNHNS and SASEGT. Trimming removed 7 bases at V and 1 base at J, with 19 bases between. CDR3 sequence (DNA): TGTGCCAGCACCACGGACAGCCTGCCGTCGAACACTGAAGCTTTCTTT. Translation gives CASTTDSLPSNTEAFF.

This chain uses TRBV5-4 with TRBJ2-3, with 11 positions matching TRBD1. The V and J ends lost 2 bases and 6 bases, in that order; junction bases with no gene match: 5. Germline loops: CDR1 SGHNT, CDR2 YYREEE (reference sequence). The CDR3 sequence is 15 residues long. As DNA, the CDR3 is TGTGCCAGCAGCTTCGCGGACAGGGGGCAGGATACGCAGTATTTT. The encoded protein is CASSFADRGQDTQYF.

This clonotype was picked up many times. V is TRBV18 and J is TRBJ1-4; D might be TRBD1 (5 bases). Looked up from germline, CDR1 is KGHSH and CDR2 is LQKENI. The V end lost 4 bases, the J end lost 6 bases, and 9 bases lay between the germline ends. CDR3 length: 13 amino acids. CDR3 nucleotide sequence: TGTGCCAGCTCACTCGGGGCAGATGAAAAACTGTTTTTT. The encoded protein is CASSLGADEKLFF.

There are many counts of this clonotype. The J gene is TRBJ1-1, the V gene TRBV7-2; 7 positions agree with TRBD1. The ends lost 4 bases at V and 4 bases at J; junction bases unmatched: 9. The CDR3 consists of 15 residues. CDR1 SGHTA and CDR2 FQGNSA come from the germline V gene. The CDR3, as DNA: TGTGCCAGCAGCTCCAGACAGGGCGGGGTCACTGAAGCTTTCTTT. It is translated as CASSSRQGGVTEAFF. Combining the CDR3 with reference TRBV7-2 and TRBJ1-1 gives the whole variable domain GAGVSQSPSNKVTEKGKDVELRCDPISGHTALYWYRQSLGQGLEFLIYFQGNSAPDKSGLPSDRFSAERTGGSVSTLTIQRTQQEDSAVYLCASSSRQGGVTEAFFGQGTRLTVV.

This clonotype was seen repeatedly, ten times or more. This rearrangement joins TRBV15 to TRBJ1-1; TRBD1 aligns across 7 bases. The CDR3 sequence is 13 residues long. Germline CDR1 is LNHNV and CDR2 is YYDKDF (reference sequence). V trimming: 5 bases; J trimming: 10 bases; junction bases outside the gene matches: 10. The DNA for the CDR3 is TGTGCCACCAGCCAAATCCGGGACAGAAGAGCTTTCTTT. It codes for CATSQIRDRRAFF.

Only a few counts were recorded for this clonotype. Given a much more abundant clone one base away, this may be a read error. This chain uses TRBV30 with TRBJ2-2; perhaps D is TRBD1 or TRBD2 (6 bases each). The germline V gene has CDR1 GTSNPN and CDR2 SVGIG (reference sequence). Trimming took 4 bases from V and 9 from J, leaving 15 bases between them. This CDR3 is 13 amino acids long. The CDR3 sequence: CAWNLGGWRELFF. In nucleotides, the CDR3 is TGTGCCTGGAATCTGGGGGGCTGGAGGGAGCTGTTTTTT.

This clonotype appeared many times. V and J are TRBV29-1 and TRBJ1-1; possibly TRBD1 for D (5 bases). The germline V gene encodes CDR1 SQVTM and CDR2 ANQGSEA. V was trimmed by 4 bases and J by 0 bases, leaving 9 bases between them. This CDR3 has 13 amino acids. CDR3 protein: CSVVWGMNTEAFF. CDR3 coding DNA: TGCAGCGTTGTTTGGGGGATGAACACTGAAGCTTTCTTT. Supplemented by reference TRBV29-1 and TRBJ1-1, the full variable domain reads SAVISQKPSRDICQRGTSLTIQCQVDSQVTMMFWYRQQPGQSLTLIATANQGSEATYESGFVIDKFPISRPNLTFSTLTVSNMSPEDSSIYLCSVVWGMNTEAFFGQGTRLTVV.

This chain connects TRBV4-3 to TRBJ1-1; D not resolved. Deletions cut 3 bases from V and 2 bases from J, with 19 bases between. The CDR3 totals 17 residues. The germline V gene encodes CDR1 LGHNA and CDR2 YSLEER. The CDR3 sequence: CASSQAGKGKGNTEAFF. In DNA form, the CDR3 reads TGCGCCAGCAGCCAGGCTGGGAAGGGCAAGGGAAACACTGAAGCTTTCTTT.

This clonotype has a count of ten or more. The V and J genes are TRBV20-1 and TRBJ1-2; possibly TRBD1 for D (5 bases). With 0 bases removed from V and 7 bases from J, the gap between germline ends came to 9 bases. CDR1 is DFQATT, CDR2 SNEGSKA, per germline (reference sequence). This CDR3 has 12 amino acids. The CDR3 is CSARDQGVGYTF. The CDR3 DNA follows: TGCAGTGCTAGAGATCAGGGAGTTGGCTACACCTTC.

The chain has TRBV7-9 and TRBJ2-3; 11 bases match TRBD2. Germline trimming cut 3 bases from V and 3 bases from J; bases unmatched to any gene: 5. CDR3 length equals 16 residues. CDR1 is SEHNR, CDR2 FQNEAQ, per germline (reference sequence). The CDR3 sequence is CASSLERTSGTDTQYF. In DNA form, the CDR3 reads TGTGCCAGCAGCTTGGAGAGGACTAGCGGGACAGATACGCAGTATTTT.

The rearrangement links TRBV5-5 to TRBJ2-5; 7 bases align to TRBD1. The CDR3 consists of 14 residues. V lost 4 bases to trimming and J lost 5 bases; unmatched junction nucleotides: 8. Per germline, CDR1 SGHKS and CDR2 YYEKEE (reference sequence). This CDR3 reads CASSRRDRGETQYF. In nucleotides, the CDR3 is TGTGCCAGCAGCCGTAGGGACAGAGGGGAGACCCAGTACTTC.

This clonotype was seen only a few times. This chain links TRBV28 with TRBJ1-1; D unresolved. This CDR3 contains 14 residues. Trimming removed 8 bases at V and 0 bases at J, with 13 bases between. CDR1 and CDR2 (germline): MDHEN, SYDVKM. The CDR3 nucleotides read TGTGCCAGCCGGGCATCCTTGATGAACACTGAAGCTTTCTTT. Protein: CASRASLMNTEAFF.

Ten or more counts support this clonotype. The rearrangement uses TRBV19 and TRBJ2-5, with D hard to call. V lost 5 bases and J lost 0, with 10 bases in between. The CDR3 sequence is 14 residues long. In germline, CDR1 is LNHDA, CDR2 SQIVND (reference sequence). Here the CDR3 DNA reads TGTGCCAGTAGTTCCGGTAGGAACCAAGAGACCCAGTACTTC. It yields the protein CASSSGRNQETQYF.

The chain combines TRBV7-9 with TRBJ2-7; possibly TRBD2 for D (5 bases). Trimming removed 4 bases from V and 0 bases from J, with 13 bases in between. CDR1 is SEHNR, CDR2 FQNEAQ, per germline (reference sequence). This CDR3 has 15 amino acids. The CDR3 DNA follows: TGTGCCAGCAGCTCCGGGGATACCAGCTCCTACGAGCAGTACTTC. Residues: CASSSGDTSSYEQYF. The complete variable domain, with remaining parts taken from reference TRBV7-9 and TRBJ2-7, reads DTGVSQNPRHKITKRGQNVTFRCDPISEHNRLYWYRQTLGQGPEFLTYFQNEAQLEKSRLLSDRFSAERPKGSFSTLEIQRTEQGDSAMYLCASSSGDTSSYEQYFGPGTRLTVT.

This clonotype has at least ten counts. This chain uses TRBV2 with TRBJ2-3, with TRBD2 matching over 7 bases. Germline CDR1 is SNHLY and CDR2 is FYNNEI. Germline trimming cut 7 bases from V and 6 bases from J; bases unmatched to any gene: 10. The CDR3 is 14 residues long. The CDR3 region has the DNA TGTGCCAGCACAGGGCGGGGGTTTGCGGATACGCAGTATTTT. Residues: CASTGRGFADTQYF.

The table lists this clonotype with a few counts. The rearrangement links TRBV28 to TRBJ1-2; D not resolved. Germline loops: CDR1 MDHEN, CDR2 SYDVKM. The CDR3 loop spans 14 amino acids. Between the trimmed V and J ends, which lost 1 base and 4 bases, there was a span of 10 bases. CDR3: CASSLSRVSYGYTF. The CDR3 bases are TGTGCCAGCAGTTTATCCCGGGTTAGCTATGGCTACACCTTC.

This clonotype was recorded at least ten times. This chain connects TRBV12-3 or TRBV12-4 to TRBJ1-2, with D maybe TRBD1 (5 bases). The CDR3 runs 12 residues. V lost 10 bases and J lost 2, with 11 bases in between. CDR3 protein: CATQGRNYGYTF. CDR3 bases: TGTGCCACGCAGGGAAGGAACTATGGCTACACCTTC.

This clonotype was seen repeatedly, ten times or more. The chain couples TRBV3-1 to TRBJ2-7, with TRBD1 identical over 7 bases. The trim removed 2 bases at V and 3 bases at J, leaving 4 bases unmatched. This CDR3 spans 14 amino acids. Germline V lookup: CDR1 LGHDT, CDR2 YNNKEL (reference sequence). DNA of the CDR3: TGTGCCAGCAGCCAATTCCGGGACAGCTACGAGCAGTACTTC. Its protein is CASSQFRDSYEQYF.

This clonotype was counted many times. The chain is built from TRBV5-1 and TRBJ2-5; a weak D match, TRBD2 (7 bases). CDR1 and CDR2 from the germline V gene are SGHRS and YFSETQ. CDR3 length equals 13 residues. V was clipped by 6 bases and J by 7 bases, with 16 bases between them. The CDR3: CASTGGGRGTQYF. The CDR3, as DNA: TGCGCCAGCACTGGGGGGGGCCGCGGGACCCAGTACTTC.

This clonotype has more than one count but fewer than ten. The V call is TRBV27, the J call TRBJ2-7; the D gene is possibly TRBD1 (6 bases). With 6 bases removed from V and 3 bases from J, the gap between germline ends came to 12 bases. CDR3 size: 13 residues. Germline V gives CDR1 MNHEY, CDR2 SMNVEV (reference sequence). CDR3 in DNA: TGTGCCAGCAGCCGCGGACAGTTCTACGAGCAGTACTTC. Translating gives CASSRGQFYEQYF.

The CDR3 DNA reads TGTGCCAGCAGTTACGACAGGAAACCCTACGAGCAGTACTTC. It encodes CASSYDRKPYEQYF. The chain has TRBV6-5 and TRBJ2-7; D is perhaps TRBD1 (6 bases). The CDR3 is made up of 14 amino acids. V was trimmed by 2 bases and J by 2 bases, leaving 10 bases between them. Germline V gene data show CDR1 as MNHEY and CDR2 as SVGAGI.

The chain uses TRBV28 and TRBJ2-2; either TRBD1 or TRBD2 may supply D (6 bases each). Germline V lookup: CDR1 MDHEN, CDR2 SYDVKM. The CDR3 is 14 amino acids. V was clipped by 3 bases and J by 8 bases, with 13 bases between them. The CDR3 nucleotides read TGTGCCAGCAGTTTTACAGGGACTCAAGGGGAGCTGTTTTTT. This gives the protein CASSFTGTQGELFF.

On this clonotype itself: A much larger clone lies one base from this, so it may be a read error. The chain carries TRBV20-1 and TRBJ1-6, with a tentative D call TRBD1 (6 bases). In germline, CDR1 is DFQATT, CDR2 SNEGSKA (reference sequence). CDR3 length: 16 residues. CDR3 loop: CRARDLKQGPDSPLHF. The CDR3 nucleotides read TGCAGAGCTAGAGATCTGAAACAGGGTCCGGATTCACCCCTCCACTTT.